This TCR beta chain was recovered during a study of early T cells in non-severe SARS-CoV-2 infection. About the research overall: Bulk RNA isolated from unsorted whole blood underwent sequencing; chains were not paired. Points from the study as a whole: Database matching using VDJdb favored anti-spike CD8 responses, with private and CD4 specificities left missing.

TCRdb independently ran MiXCR on the 5' RACE reads; one entry per CDR3 protein. The data hold over 90,000 distinct CDR3 sequences, with about an eighth observed a single time. This clonotype came up a few times. Its antigen is still unknown. The CDR3 runs to 15 residues. V lost 3 bases and J lost 1, with 12 bases in between. CDR1 is ENHRY, CDR2 SYGVKD, per germline. This TCR came from an adult who was a healthcare worker with PCR-confirmed SARS-CoV-2 infection or an uninfected control (not recorded which). This chain joins TRBV10-3 and TRBJ2-5, with D tentatively TRBD2 (6 bases). The sequencing here drew on whole blood, taken at baseline. The CDR3 reads CAISDSGGSQETQYF. In DNA, the CDR3 is TGTGCCATCAGTGATAGCGGAGGAAGCCAAGAGACCCAGTACTTC.